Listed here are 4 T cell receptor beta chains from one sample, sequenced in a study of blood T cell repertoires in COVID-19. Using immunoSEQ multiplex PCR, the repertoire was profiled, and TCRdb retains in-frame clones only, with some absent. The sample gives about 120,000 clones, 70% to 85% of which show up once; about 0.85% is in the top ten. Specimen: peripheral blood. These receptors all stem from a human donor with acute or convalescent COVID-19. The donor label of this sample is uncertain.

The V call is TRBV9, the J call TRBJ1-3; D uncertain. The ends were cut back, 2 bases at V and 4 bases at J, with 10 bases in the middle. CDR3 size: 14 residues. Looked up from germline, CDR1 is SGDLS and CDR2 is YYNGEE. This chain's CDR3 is CASSVDAGGNTIYF. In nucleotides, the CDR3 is TGTGCCAGCAGCGTCGATGCGGGGGGAAACACCATATATTTT.

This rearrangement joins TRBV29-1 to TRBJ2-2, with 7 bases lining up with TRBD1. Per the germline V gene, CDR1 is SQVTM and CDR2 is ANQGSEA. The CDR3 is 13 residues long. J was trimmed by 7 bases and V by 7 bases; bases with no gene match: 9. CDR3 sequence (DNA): TGCAGCGGATCTGACAGGGCCGACGGGGAGCTGTTTTTT. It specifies CSGSDRADGELFF.

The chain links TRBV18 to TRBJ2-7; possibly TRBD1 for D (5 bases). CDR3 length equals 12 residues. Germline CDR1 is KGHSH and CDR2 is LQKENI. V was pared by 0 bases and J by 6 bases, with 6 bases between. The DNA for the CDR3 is TGTGCCAGCTCACCACCGGGGCGCGAGCAGTACGTC. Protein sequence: CASSPPGREQYV.

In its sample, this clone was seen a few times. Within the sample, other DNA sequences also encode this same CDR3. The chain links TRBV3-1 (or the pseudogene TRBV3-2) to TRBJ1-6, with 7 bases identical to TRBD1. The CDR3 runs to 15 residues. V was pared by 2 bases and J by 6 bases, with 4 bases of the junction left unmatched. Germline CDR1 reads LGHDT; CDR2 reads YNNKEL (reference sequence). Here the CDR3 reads CASSQTRTGNSPLHF. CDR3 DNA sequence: TGTGCCAGCAGCCAAACACGGACAGGTAATTCACCCCTCCACTTT.